The present TCR beta chain was sequenced within a study of blood T cell repertoires in COVID-19. Seattle enrolled patients during active infection and tracked them longitudinally. Libraries were prepared by immunoSEQ multiplex PCR; TCRdb keeps only in-frame clonotypes and omits some of them. The sample gives 390,000 or so clones, 87% of which show up once; around 9.3% is in the top ten. The CDR3 spans 14 residues. V lost 5 bases, J lost 4 bases, and 3 bases stayed unmatched. CDR1 SGHRS and CDR2 YFSETQ come from the germline V gene. The sequencing input was peripheral blood. The chain recombines TRBV5-1 with TRBJ1-6; 7 bases agree with TRBD1. This TCR derives from a woman aged 25 to 39 with COVID-19, enrolled during active disease. In DNA form, the CDR3 reads TGCGCCAGCAGTTCGACAGGGTATAATTCACCCCTCCACTTT. It translates to CASSSTGYNSPLHF.